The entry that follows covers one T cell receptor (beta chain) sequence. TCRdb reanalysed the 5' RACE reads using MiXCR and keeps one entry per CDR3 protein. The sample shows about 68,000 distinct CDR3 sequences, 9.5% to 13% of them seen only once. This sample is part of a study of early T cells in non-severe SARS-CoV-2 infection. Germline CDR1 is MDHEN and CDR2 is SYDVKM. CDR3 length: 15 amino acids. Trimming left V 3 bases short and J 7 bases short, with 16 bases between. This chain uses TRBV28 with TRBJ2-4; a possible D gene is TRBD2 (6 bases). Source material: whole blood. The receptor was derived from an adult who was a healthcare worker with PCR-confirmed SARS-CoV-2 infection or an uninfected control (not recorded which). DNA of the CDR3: TGTGCCAGCAGTTTCCGCTCGGGAGTCGCGAACATTCAGTACTTC. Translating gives CASSFRSGVANIQYF.